The rows below give T cell receptor beta chains drawn from one sample of a study of T cells after yellow fever vaccination. Each CDR3 protein gets one entry after TCRdb re-called the 5' RACE reads with MiXCR. The data contain roughly 330,000 distinct CDR3 sequences, approximately 4.2% of them singletons. This specimen was PBMCs, taken 5 days after the yellow fever booster vaccination. Receptor source: a man younger than 30 who received the YFV17D yellow fever vaccine. Each CDR3 is given with its conserved first and last residue. Fields, in order: J gene, clone size, D gene, V gene, CDR3 protein, CDR3 DNA. The D gene is left open where the match is weak. The size field is filled for only some rows; it gives once, few, many or a size class.

j_gene: TRBJ1-1
abundance: .
d_gene: .
v_gene: TRBV20-1
CDR3aa: CSARVITEAFF
CDR3nt: TGCAGTGCTAGGGTTATCACTGAAGCTTTCTTT

j_gene: TRBJ2-7
abundance: few
d_gene: .
v_gene: TRBV2
CDR3aa: CASSNQQGGGHEQYF
CDR3nt: TGTGCCAGCAGTAACCAGCAGGGGGGGGGCCACGAGCAGTACTTC

j_gene: TRBJ2-1
abundance: .
d_gene: .
v_gene: TRBV4-3
CDR3aa: CASSQELASPNEQFF
CDR3nt: TGCGCCAGCAGCCAAGAACTAGCCTCTCCCAATGAGCAGTTCTTC

j_gene: TRBJ1-2
abundance: many
d_gene: .
v_gene: TRBV5-1
CDR3aa: CASSQVGQSYGYTF
CDR3nt: TGCGCCAGCAGCCAGGTTGGACAGTCCTATGGCTACACCTTC

j_gene: TRBJ1-2
abundance: .
d_gene: TRBD1
v_gene: TRBV10-3
CDR3aa: CAISGLQGADGYTF
CDR3nt: TGTGCCATCAGCGGATTACAGGGGGCTGATGGCTACACCTTC

j_gene: TRBJ1-3
abundance: many
d_gene: .
v_gene: TRBV9
CDR3aa: CASSVAGAGNTIYF
CDR3nt: TGTGCCAGCAGCGTAGCAGGGGCTGGAAACACCATATATTTT

j_gene: TRBJ1-6
abundance: .
d_gene: TRBD1
v_gene: TRBV20-1
CDR3aa: CSASPDRDSPLHF
CDR3nt: TGCAGTGCGAGCCCGGACAGGGATTCACCCCTCCACTTT

j_gene: TRBJ1-3
abundance: .
d_gene: .
v_gene: TRBV6-5
CDR3aa: CASRDIGFTIYF
CDR3nt: TGTGCCAGCAGAGACATTGGGTTCACCATATATTTT

j_gene: TRBJ1-2
abundance: many
d_gene: .
v_gene: TRBV6-6
CDR3aa: CASSYSIVHRYTF
CDR3nt: TGTGCCAGCAGTTACTCGATTGTCCATCGCTACACCTTC

j_gene: TRBJ2-2
abundance: few
d_gene: .
v_gene: TRBV7-7
CDR3aa: CASSLAQRPNTGELFF
CDR3nt: TGTGCCAGCAGCTTAGCACAGAGACCCAACACCGGGGAGCTGTTTTTT

j_gene: TRBJ1-2
abundance: few
d_gene: .
v_gene: TRBV2
CDR3aa: CASSARGHGNNGYTF
CDR3nt: TGTGCCAGCAGCGCCAGGGGTCACGGGAATAATGGCTACACCTTC

j_gene: TRBJ1-2
abundance: .
d_gene: .
v_gene: TRBV12-3/TRBV12-4
CDR3aa: CASSFETLGYGYTF
CDR3nt: TGTGCCAGCAGTTTCGAGACGTTGGGCTATGGCTACACCTTC

j_gene: TRBJ2-1
abundance: medium-sized
d_gene: TRBD2
v_gene: TRBV5-1
CDR3aa: CASSFGGGAHNEQFF
CDR3nt: TGCGCCAGCAGCTTCGGCGGGGGGGCCCACAATGAGCAGTTCTTC

j_gene: TRBJ1-1
abundance: many
d_gene: .
v_gene: TRBV4-1
CDR3aa: CASSQALLLGNTEAFF
CDR3nt: TGCGCCAGCAGCCAAGCGTTACTCCTCGGGAACACTGAAGCTTTCTTT

j_gene: TRBJ1-4
abundance: few
d_gene: .
v_gene: TRBV5-6
CDR3aa: CASSKGSRGEKLFF
CDR3nt: TGTGCCAGCAGCAAGGGATCGAGGGGCGAAAAACTGTTTTTT

j_gene: TRBJ2-1
abundance: .
d_gene: .
v_gene: TRBV29-1
CDR3aa: CSAWGQGGNEQFF
CDR3nt: TGCAGCGCCTGGGGGCAAGGGGGCAATGAGCAGTTCTTC

j_gene: TRBJ2-3
abundance: few
d_gene: .
v_gene: TRBV20-1
CDR3aa: CSASGPPQYF
CDR3nt: TGCAGTGCTAGTGGCCCGCCGCAGTATTTT

j_gene: TRBJ2-7
abundance: .
d_gene: TRBD1
v_gene: TRBV5-6
CDR3aa: CASSRNPGQAAYEQYF
CDR3nt: TGTGCCAGCAGCCGGAACCCGGGACAGGCTGCGTACGAGCAGTACTTC

j_gene: TRBJ1-1
abundance: .
d_gene: .
v_gene: TRBV7-2
CDR3aa: CASTEAPRNEAFF
CDR3nt: TGTGCCAGCACCGAAGCTCCGCGGAATGAAGCTTTCTTT

j_gene: TRBJ2-4
abundance: many
d_gene: .
v_gene: TRBV7-2
CDR3aa: CASSLPIVPLGEDKNIQYF
CDR3nt: TGTGCCAGCAGCTTGCCTATAGTGCCCCTTGGTGAGGACAAAAACATTCAGTACTTC

j_gene: TRBJ2-3
abundance: few
d_gene: .
v_gene: TRBV21-1
CDR3aa: CASNTDTQYF
CDR3nt: TGTGCCAGTAACACAGATACGCAGTATTTT

j_gene: TRBJ2-2
abundance: many
d_gene: .
v_gene: TRBV6-2/TRBV6-3
CDR3aa: CASSYLMGEMTTGELFF
CDR3nt: TGTGCCAGCAGTTACTTGATGGGGGAAATGACGACCGGGGAGCTGTTTTTT

j_gene: TRBJ2-4
abundance: few
d_gene: .
v_gene: TRBV7-9
CDR3aa: CASSLAAAEPKNIQYF
CDR3nt: TGTGCCAGCAGCTTAGCGGCCGCGGAGCCCAAAAACATTCAGTACTTC

j_gene: TRBJ1-1
abundance: .
d_gene: TRBD1
v_gene: TRBV7-2
CDR3aa: CASSGTGVVAFF
CDR3nt: TGTGCCAGCAGCGGTACAGGGGTGGTAGCTTTCTTT

j_gene: TRBJ2-7
abundance: few
d_gene: TRBD2
v_gene: TRBV5-1
CDR3aa: CASSVGTSGSRVDEQYF
CDR3nt: TGCGCCAGCAGCGTCGGGACTAGCGGGAGCCGGGTCGACGAGCAGTACTTC

j_gene: TRBJ1-1
abundance: .
d_gene: .
v_gene: TRBV10-3
CDR3aa: CAIKGAGMNTEAFF
CDR3nt: TGTGCCATCAAAGGGGCAGGCATGAACACTGAAGCTTTCTTT

j_gene: TRBJ1-6
abundance: many
d_gene: TRBD1
v_gene: TRBV4-2
CDR3aa: CASSQTGNSPLHF
CDR3nt: TGTGCCAGCAGCCAGACAGGGAACTCACCCCTCCACTTT

j_gene: TRBJ2-7
abundance: many
d_gene: .
v_gene: TRBV7-8
CDR3aa: CASSTGWAGEYF
CDR3nt: TGTGCCAGCAGTACGGGATGGGCAGGGGAGTACTTC

j_gene: TRBJ1-2
abundance: few
d_gene: .
v_gene: TRBV5-1
CDR3aa: CASSLSTAQPQGNYGYTF
CDR3nt: TGCGCCAGCAGCTTGTCTACGGCGCAACCCCAGGGTAACTATGGCTACACCTTC

j_gene: TRBJ2-1
abundance: .
d_gene: .
v_gene: TRBV6-5
CDR3aa: CASRPDSLREQFF
CDR3nt: TGTGCCAGCAGGCCCGATAGTTTGCGTGAGCAGTTCTTC

j_gene: TRBJ2-4
abundance: few
d_gene: .
v_gene: TRBV1
CDR3aa: CTSRLMGGTKGNIQYF
CDR3nt: TGCACCAGCAGGTTGATGGGCGGAACGAAGGGAAACATTCAGTACTTC